Listed below are T cell receptor beta chains from one sample, sequenced in a study of identical twins. TCRdb re-called the 5' RACE reads through MiXCR, storing one row per CDR3 protein. This sample has about 200,000 distinct CDR3 sequences, with 10% to 13% found just once. Sequenced material: memory T cells sorted from blood. The source of these receptors is a man aged 45-60 years in good health. The CDR3 runs from the conserved cysteine through the conserved F or W. The D gene is left open where the match is weak. Clone size is not always given. Where it is, it says once, few, many or a class for expanded clones.

v_gene	abundance	j_gene	d_gene	CDR3nt	CDR3aa
TRBV19	many	TRBJ2-1	NA	TGTGCCAGTAGGCCAATTTACAGCTCCTACAATGAGCAGTTCTTC	CASRPIYSSYNEQFF
TRBV6-2/TRBV6-3	many	TRBJ2-7	TRBD1	TGTGCCAGCAGTTACGACAGGGGTCTGAATTTGTACGAGCAGTACTTC	CASSYDRGLNLYEQYF
TRBV9	few	TRBJ2-1	NA	TGTGCCAGCAGCGTAGCAGCGGCAAGCTCCTACAATGAGCAGTTCTTC	CASSVAAASSYNEQFF
TRBV5-1	many	TRBJ2-5	TRBD1	TGCGCCAGCAGTTGGGGAACAGGGGTTGAGGAGACCCAGTACTTC	CASSWGTGVEETQYF
TRBV20-1	many	TRBJ2-1	TRBD2	TGCAGTGCCCCTGAAGCGGGAGGGCCCTACAATGAGCAGTTCTTC	CSAPEAGGPYNEQFF
TRBV5-1	NA	TRBJ2-5	TRBD2	TGCGCCAGCAGCGGGGGAGCGGGGGGGCTCGCGAAGACCCAGTACTTC	CASSGGAGGLAKTQYF
TRBV15	NA	TRBJ2-7	TRBD1	TGTGCCACCAGCCCCCGGGACAGGGGAATCGAGCAGTACTTC	CATSPRDRGIEQYF
TRBV11-2	many	TRBJ2-7	TRBD1	TGTGCCAGCAGCCCCAGGCGGGACAGGGGGGTCGAGCAGTACTTC	CASSPRRDRGVEQYF
TRBV7-2	NA	TRBJ2-1	NA	TGTGCCAGCAGCTTAGAAGGACGCATGTACAATGAGCAGTTCTTC	CASSLEGRMYNEQFF
TRBV4-3	many	TRBJ1-2	TRBD1	TGCGCCAGCAGCCGGGACAGGGGCCATGGCTACACCTTC	CASSRDRGHGYTF
TRBV7-6	NA	TRBJ1-4	NA	TGTGCCAGCAGCTACTCCGTTCCAGCTGCAACTAATGAAAAACTGTTTTTT	CASSYSVPAATNEKLFF
TRBV19	NA	TRBJ2-7	NA	TGTGCCAGTAGTATAGTGCCAGACTCCTACGAGCAGTACTTC	CASSIVPDSYEQYF
TRBV7-9	few	TRBJ2-7	NA	TGTGCCAGCACCCTCCGGTCAGGGAAGCAGTACTTC	CASTLRSGKQYF
TRBV12-3/TRBV12-4	many	TRBJ2-1	NA	TGTGCCAGCAGTTATTACGGGAGTGATGAGCAGTTCTTC	CASSYYGSDEQFF
TRBV20-1	NA	TRBJ2-5	NA	TGCAGTGCTAGAGACCCTTTGTGGTCCCCGAGGGGTGAGACCCAGTACTTC	CSARDPLWSPRGETQYF
TRBV14	many	TRBJ2-7	TRBD1	TGTGCCAGCAGCCAAGAGCAGGGGGCGGGGGAGCAGTACTTC	CASSQEQGAGEQYF
TRBV7-3	few	TRBJ1-6	TRBD1	TGTGCCAGCAGCGTGGACAGGGTTGGGGCCCTCCACTTT	CASSVDRVGALHF
TRBV9	few	TRBJ2-1	TRBD1	TGTGCCAGCAGCGTAGATGTAACAGGGGGACGTGAGCAGTTCTTC	CASSVDVTGGREQFF
TRBV29-1	many	TRBJ2-5	NA	TGCAGCGTTGGGATAAGCGGGACCCAGTACTTC	CSVGISGTQYF
TRBV4-3	many	TRBJ2-7	TRBD2	TGCGCCAGCAGCCAGGGCCTTAGCGGGAGCGGATACGAGCAGTACTTC	CASSQGLSGSGYEQYF
TRBV12-3/TRBV12-4	NA	TRBJ2-3	NA	TGTGCCAGCAGCGGACCAACTAATGGGGGACTTATGACAGATACGCAGTATTTT	CASSGPTNGGLMTDTQYF
TRBV12-3/TRBV12-4	many	TRBJ1-3	NA	TGTGCCAGCAGTTTATCACTACTAATGACTGGAAACACCATATATTTT	CASSLSLLMTGNTIYF
TRBV9	NA	TRBJ2-7	TRBD2	TGTGCCAGCAGCTACGGGGGGTCCTACGAGCAGTACTTC	CASSYGGSYEQYF
TRBV29-1	NA	TRBJ2-5	TRBD2	TGCAGCGTTGAATACGGGGGGGGGCGGACCCAGTACTTC	CSVEYGGGRTQYF
TRBV2	few	TRBJ2-3	NA	TGTGCCAGCAGTGAAGCGCTTAGGGCAGGGGATACGCAGTATTTT	CASSEALRAGDTQYF
TRBV2	few	TRBJ2-2	NA	TGTGCCAGCAGTGTGGAGGACCCTTCGAACACCGGGGAGCTGTTTTTT	CASSVEDPSNTGELFF
TRBV7-2	few	TRBJ1-2	NA	TGTGCCAGCAGCTTAGCCCAGAGCTATGGCTACACCTTC	CASSLAQSYGYTF
TRBV6-1	once	TRBJ1-2	NA	TGTGCCTCTGGGGACCCCGTTCCAACTAACTATGGCTACACCTTC	CASGDPVPTNYGYTF
TRBV27	NA	TRBJ2-1	NA	TGTGCCAGCAGTTCCCAACTAACAGGTCTGTCCCTCTACAATGAGCAGTTCTTC	CASSSQLTGLSLYNEQFF
TRBV4-1	NA	TRBJ2-5	TRBD2	TGCGCCAGCAGCCTCGGGGGGGGGACCCTACAAGAGACCCAGTACTTC	CASSLGGGTLQETQYF
TRBV2	NA	TRBJ1-2	NA	TGTGCCAGCAGAGTTGCGGGGCTCTATGGCTACACCTTC	CASRVAGLYGYTF
TRBV4-2	many	TRBJ2-7	TRBD1	TGTGCCAGCAGCCAAGATTACAGGGGTGAGAACGAGCAGTACTTC	CASSQDYRGENEQYF
TRBV4-3	many	TRBJ2-1	NA	TGCGCCAGCAGCCAAGGGGTGAAACTCACCAGATCCTACAATGAGCAGTTCTTC	CASSQGVKLTRSYNEQFF
TRBV4-1	many	TRBJ2-5	NA	TGCGCCAGCAGCCAAGAACCTACGGTAGAGACCCAGTACTTC	CASSQEPTVETQYF
TRBV19	NA	TRBJ1-3	NA	TGTGCCAGTAGTATATACGGGCAAAGCTCTGGAAACACCATATATTTT	CASSIYGQSSGNTIYF
TRBV15	few	TRBJ2-3	TRBD2	TGTGCCACCAGCAGAGATAGTGGACTAGGCACAGATACGCAGTATTTT	CATSRDSGLGTDTQYF
TRBV15	NA	TRBJ2-7	TRBD1	TGTGCCACCAGCAGAGATAGCGCAGGGGGCGGCGAGCAGTACTTC	CATSRDSAGGGEQYF
TRBV7-9	NA	TRBJ2-5	NA	TGTGCCAGCAGCTTAACGTCGGGGGCTGGCGGAGAGACCCAGTACTTC	CASSLTSGAGGETQYF